This passage covers 12 T cell receptor beta chains from one sample sequenced in a study of OX40 agonist ivuxolimab in advanced cancers. TCRdb's table, derived via immunoSEQ multiplex PCR, lists solely in-frame clones and lacks some. The repertoire includes 77,000 or so clones, about 89% of them detected once, and about 0.57% sits in the top ten. Sequenced material: CD4+ or CD8+ T cells sorted from blood, taken in a trial of the OX40 agonist ivuxolimab. The receptors originated from an adult with an advanced solid tumor such as melanoma, head and neck, liver or kidney cancer.

The V and J genes are TRBV11-2 and TRBJ2-3; D is undetermined. V shed 0 bases and J shed 7 bases, with 8 bases lying between them. The CDR3 runs 13 residues. CDR1 SGHAT and CDR2 FQNNGV come from the germline V gene. CDR3 sequence: CASSLELRNTQYF. In DNA, the CDR3 is TGTGCCAGCAGCTTAGAGCTTAGGAATACGCAGTATTTT.

The J gene is TRBJ2-1, the V gene TRBV10-3, with TRBD2 identical over 8 bases. There are 14 residues in the CDR3. V was pared by 7 bases and J by 6 bases, with 8 bases of the junction left unmatched. Germline loops: CDR1 ENHRY, CDR2 SYGVKD. The CDR3 bases are TGTGCCATCAAAAGTGGGACTAGTGGCAATGAGCAGTTCTTC. Translating it yields CAIKSGTSGNEQFF.

The gene calls are TRBV11-2 and TRBJ1-2; D remains unclear. There are 13 residues in the CDR3. Germline CDR1 is SGHAT and CDR2 is FQNNGV. The germline V and J ends were trimmed by 2 bases and 5 bases, with 9 bases remaining between them. The CDR3 protein is CASSLQAQYGYTF. CDR3 nucleotides: TGTGCCAGCAGCTTACAGGCCCAATATGGCTACACCTTC.

This clone is a singleton in its sample. This chain uses TRBV9 with TRBJ1-3; 8 bases are shared with TRBD1. Germline CDR1 SGDLS, CDR2 YYNGEE. With V trimmed by 3 bases and J by 4 bases, 6 bases remained unmatched. The CDR3 consists of 15 residues. In DNA form, the CDR3 reads TGTGCCAGCAGCGACGAGAGGACAGGGGGAAACACCATATATTTT. It specifies CASSDERTGGNTIYF.

The chain joins TRBV7-3 to TRBJ2-2; 7 positions agree with TRBD2. In germline, CDR1 is SGHTA, CDR2 FQGTGA. This CDR3 contains 13 residues. J gave up 5 bases and V 5 bases, and 2 bases lay outside the gene matches. The DNA for the CDR3 is TGTGCCAGCAGCCGTAGCGGGACCGGGGAGCTGTTTTTT. This sequence encodes CASSRSGTGELFF.

The V and J genes are TRBV15 and TRBJ1-6, with 9 bases lining up with TRBD1. This CDR3 is 18 amino acids long. Per germline, CDR1 LNHNV and CDR2 YYDKDF (reference sequence). With V trimmed by 0 bases and J by 10 bases, 13 bases remained unmatched. The CDR3 nucleotides are TGTGCCACCAGCAGAGATCTTTATGGGGACAGGGACAACTCACCCCTCCACTTT. Its translation is CATSRDLYGDRDNSPLHF. Together with reference TRBV15 and TRBJ1-6, the CDR3 gives the full variable domain: DAMVIQNPRYQVTQFGKPVTLSCSQTLNHNVMYWYQQKSSQAPKLLFHYYDKDFNNEADTPDNFQSRRPNTSFCFLDIRSPGLGDTAMYLCATSRDLYGDRDNSPLHFGNGTRLTVT.

This chain connects TRBV18 to TRBJ1-1, with unresolved D. V gave up 0 bases and J gave up 11 bases, with 16 bases separating them. Per germline, CDR1 KGHSH and CDR2 LQKENI. The CDR3 covers 14 residues. CDR3 sequence (DNA): TGTGCCAGCTCACCACCCGAGGCTCACGGGATGGCTTTCTTT. This codes for CASSPPEAHGMAFF.

The sample holds one count of this clone. The rearrangement links TRBV29-1 to TRBJ2-3, with D perhaps assigned TRBD1 or TRBD2 (5 bases each). Germline CDR1 reads SQVTM; CDR2 reads ANQGSEA. V lost 6 bases to trimming and J lost 4 bases, with 11 bases between them. This CDR3 contains 12 residues. CDR3 sequence (DNA): TGCAGCGTCGCTCAGGGACCAGATACGCAGTATTTT. Amino acid sequence: CSVAQGPDTQYF.

Here the CDR3 DNA reads TGTGCCAGCTCACTCGGGGATGAGCAGTTCTTC. Residues: CASSLGDEQFF. The chain joins TRBV18 to TRBJ2-1, with D tentatively TRBD2 (5 bases). The CDR3 runs 11 residues. Germline CDR1 reads KGHSH; CDR2 reads LQKENI. Trimming took off 4 bases at V and 8 bases at J, with 6 bases between the two ends. Full variable domain (outside the CDR3, taken from reference TRBV18 and TRBJ2-1): NAGVMQNPRHLVRRRGQEARLRCSPMKGHSHVYWYRQLPEEGLKFMVYLQKENIIDESGMPKERFSAEFPKEGPSILRIQQVVRGDSAAYFCASSLGDEQFFGPGTRLTVL.

The rearrangement links TRBV5-1 to TRBJ2-3; D remains unclear. The CDR3 length is 14 residues. Germline-derived CDR1 and CDR2 are SGHRS and YFSETQ. Trimming stripped 6 bases from V and 7 bases from J, with 18 bases between. This CDR3 is CASTLDIGSYTQYF. CDR3 nucleotide sequence: TGCGCCAGCACCCTAGATATCGGAAGTTATACGCAGTATTTT.

Details on this clone: The junction shows a germline mismatch at one end, possibly a read error. The chain uses TRBV4-1 and TRBJ2-7, with D unclear. The CDR3 consists of 15 residues. CDR1 and CDR2 (germline): MGHRA, YSYEKL. The CDR3 region is CASRQAGSNSYEQYF. CDR3 sequence (DNA): TGCGCCAGCAGGCAAGCCGGGTCCAACTCCTACGAGCAGTACTTC.

The chain's CDR3 is CASRPAEGVYGYTF. The CDR3 DNA is TGTGCCAGCAGGCCGGCAGAAGGAGTTTATGGCTACACCTTC. J is TRBJ1-2 and V is TRBV7-8; D not resolved. CDR3 length: 14 residues. CDR1 and CDR2 (germline): SGHVS, FQNEAQ. Trimming cost V 6 bases and J 5 bases, with 16 bases left between them.